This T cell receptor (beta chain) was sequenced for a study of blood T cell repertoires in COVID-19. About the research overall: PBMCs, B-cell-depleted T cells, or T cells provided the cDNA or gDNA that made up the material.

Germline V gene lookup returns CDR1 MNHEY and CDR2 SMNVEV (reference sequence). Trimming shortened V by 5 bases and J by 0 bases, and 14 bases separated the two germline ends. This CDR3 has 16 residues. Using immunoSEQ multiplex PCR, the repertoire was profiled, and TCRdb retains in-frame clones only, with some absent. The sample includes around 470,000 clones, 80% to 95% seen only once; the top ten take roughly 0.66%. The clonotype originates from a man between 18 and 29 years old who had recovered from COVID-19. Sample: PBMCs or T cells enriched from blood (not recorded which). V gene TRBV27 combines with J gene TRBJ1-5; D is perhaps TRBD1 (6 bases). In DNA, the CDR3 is TGTGCCAGCAGTCCCCGGACAGTATATAGCAATCAGCCCCAGCATTTT. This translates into CASSPRTVYSNQPQHF.